A single T cell receptor beta chain is shown here with its context. The clone's antigen remains unknown. The input lacks base qualities; no much larger clone sits a single base away. The library was made by PCR. Data came from an Illumina HiSeq 2500. TCR library preparation used molecular barcoding, with unique molecular identifiers applied to normalize quantification of the TCRbeta repertoire. Using fastp trimming at Q25 and MiXCR clonotype assembly, TCRdb reanalyzed the public sequencing data and kept in-frame beta chains. Records with the same CDR3 protein are collapsed into one entry carrying the most frequent genes and DNA. The sample table contains 350,000 to 400,000 distinct CDR3 sequences; only one count was recorded for 10% to 15% of them. Together, the top ten hold roughly 4.5% of the sample. The entry originates in a study of T-cell reconstitution after alpha-beta-depleted transplantation in children (dated by TCRdb to about 2016). Background on the whole study: Using TCR repertoire profiling, the study quantitatively followed how T-cell immune reconstitution unfolded in children after TCRalphabeta/CD19-depleted allogeneic hematopoietic cell transplantation.

The CDR3 contains 15 residues, cysteine and phenylalanine counted. Solely the CDR3 DNA is kept, with 45 bases framed from the first base. V sheds 3 bases and J sheds 6 bases, leaving 15 bases between their ends. CDR1 SGHTA and CDR2 FQGNSA were looked up in the germline V gene. The chain links TRBV7-2 with TRBJ2-1, with TRBD2 perhaps the D gene, on 6 matching bases. This receptor was obtained from a human donor who donated a stem cell graft to a child with Fanconi anemia. The source material was PBMCs, sampled from the stem cell graft. The CDR3 has the sequence CASSLFYRGSNEQFF. The DNA reads TGTGCCAGCAGCTTGTTTTACCGGGGGTCCAATGAGCAGTTCTTC. Extended through the reference TRBV7-2 and TRBJ2-1 proteins, this CDR3 yields the full variable domain: GAGVSQSPSNKVTEKGKDVELRCDPISGHTALYWYRQSLGQGLEFLIYFQGNSAPDKSGLPSDRFSAERTGGSVSTLTIQRTQQEDSAVYLCASSLFYRGSNEQFFGPGTRLTVL.